This is a list of T cell receptor beta chains from one sample in a study of T cell responses to AZD1222 COVID-19 vaccine. Generated by immunoSEQ multiplex PCR, the TCRdb table keeps only in-frame clones and is missing some. In the table there are 99,000 or so clones, about 91% of which are singletons. The source material was peripheral blood, sampled 28 days after the second AZD1222 dose. Receptor source: an adult who received the AZD1222 COVID-19 vaccine. The CDR3 runs from the conserved cysteine through the conserved F or W. The order of the fields is V gene, J gene, D gene, clone size, CDR3 protein, CDR3 DNA. The D gene is left open where the match is weak. Part of the rows lack a size; the others show once, few, many or a class for expanded clones.

TRBV6-2/TRBV6-3	TRBJ1-1	.	.	CASSYLGQKNTEAFF	TGTGCCAGCAGTTATCTCGGTCAGAAGAACACTGAAGCTTTCTTT
TRBV6-5	TRBJ2-3	.	.	CASSHDYARRDTQYF	TGTGCCAGCAGTCACGACTACGCCAGGCGAGATACGCAGTATTTT
TRBV18	TRBJ1-1	.	.	CASSPPPGHTEAFF	TGTGCCAGCTCACCACCCCCAGGGCACACTGAAGCTTTCTTT
TRBV5-4	TRBJ2-1	TRBD2	.	CASSLYTSGHNEQFF	TGTGCCAGCAGCTTGTACACTAGCGGACACAATGAGCAGTTCTTC
TRBV27	TRBJ1-6	.	.	CASSLRGGQVSYNSPLHF	TGTGCCAGCAGTTTAAGAGGAGGGCAGGTCTCCTATAATTCACCCCTCCACTTT
TRBV5-1	TRBJ2-2	TRBD2	.	CASSWGRANVGELFF	TGCGCCAGCAGCTGGGGGAGGGCGAATGTCGGGGAGCTGTTTTTT
TRBV28	TRBJ1-2	.	.	CASSLRASDYGYTF	TGTGCCAGCAGTCTCAGGGCTTCAGACTATGGCTACACCTTC
TRBV27	TRBJ1-3	.	.	CASSLRIRDTIYF	TGTGCCAGCAGTTTAAGAATCCGGGACACCATATATTTT
TRBV9	TRBJ2-7	.	.	CASSVGASTLRSYEQYF	TGTGCCAGCAGCGTAGGGGCCAGTACCCTCCGTTCCTACGAGCAGTACTTC
TRBV18	TRBJ2-3	TRBD1	.	CASSPRQGAKDTQYF	TGTGCCAGCTCACCAAGGCAGGGGGCTAAAGATACGCAGTATTTT
TRBV28	TRBJ1-2	.	.	CASSPPPGHGYTF	TGTGCCAGCAGCCCCCCCCCAGGGCATGGCTACACCTTC
TRBV18	TRBJ2-3	.	once	CASSPLPSRETRPDTQYF	TGTGCCAGCTCACCCCTGCCGTCCCGGGAGACTCGCCCAGATACGCAGTATTTT
TRBV30	TRBJ2-7	.	.	CAWSDRVYEQYF	TGTGCCTGGAGCGATAGGGTATACGAGCAGTACTTC
TRBV21-1	TRBJ2-1	.	.	CASFPRGSWDEQFF	TGTGCCAGCTTTCCCCGGGGAAGCTGGGATGAGCAGTTCTTC
TRBV10-3	TRBJ2-5	TRBD2	.	CAISDSGTRRETQYF	TGTGCCATCAGTGACTCCGGGACTAGGAGAGAGACCCAGTACTTC
TRBV29-1	TRBJ1-2	.	.	CSVPYGRGNYGYTF	TGCAGCGTTCCTTATGGGAGAGGGAACTATGGCTACACCTTC
TRBV27	TRBJ2-2	.	.	CASNGGGGPSTGELFF	TGTGCCAGCAACGGGGGAGGGGGTCCCTCCACCGGGGAGCTGTTTTTT
TRBV28	TRBJ1-3	.	.	CATLSPPSSGNTIYF	TGTGCCACCCTCTCCCCCCCAAGCTCTGGAAACACCATATATTTT
TRBV14	TRBJ2-5	.	.	CASSQDLGSRETQYF	TGTGCCAGCAGCCAAGATCTTGGCAGCCGAGAGACCCAGTACTTC
TRBV28	TRBJ2-1	TRBD1	.	CASSHRDRDLNEQFF	TGTGCCAGCAGCCACAGGGACAGGGACCTAAATGAGCAGTTCTTC
TRBV12-3/TRBV12-4	TRBJ1-1	.	.	CASSPQLASEAFF	TGTGCCAGCAGTCCCCAACTTGCCAGTGAAGCTTTCTTT
TRBV2	TRBJ1-2	.	.	CASSFSNYGYTF	TGTGCCAGCAGCTTCTCTAACTATGGCTACACCTTC
TRBV4-1	TRBJ1-1	.	.	CASSQGNTEAFF	TGCGCCAGCAGCCAGGGGAACACTGAAGCTTTCTTT
TRBV5-5	TRBJ2-1	TRBD2	.	CASSPAQVSGMGGEQFF	TGTGCCAGCAGCCCGGCCCAGGTTAGCGGGATGGGGGGTGAGCAGTTCTTC
TRBV7-8	TRBJ1-1	.	.	CASSPTLRGGNTEAFF	TGTGCCAGCAGCCCAACGCTTCGGGGGGGGAACACTGAAGCTTTCTTT
TRBV5-1	TRBJ2-1	.	.	CASSSTADSYNEQFF	TGCGCCAGCAGCTCAACTGCTGACTCCTACAATGAGCAGTTCTTC
TRBV7-2	TRBJ2-3	.	.	CASSLARDDTQYF	TGTGCCAGCAGCTTAGCGCGCGACGATACGCAGTATTTT
TRBV5-1	TRBJ1-1	.	.	CASSPTEVPNTEAFF	TGCGCCAGCAGCCCAACCGAGGTCCCGAACACTGAAGCTTTCTTT
TRBV6-5	TRBJ2-7	TRBD1	once	CASSSPKRQGWYF	TGTGCCAGCAGTTCCCCGAAAAGACAGGGATGGTACTTC
TRBV6-2/TRBV6-3	TRBJ2-7	TRBD1	.	CASSSRTGTYEQYF	TGTGCCAGCAGTTCCCGGACAGGGACCTACGAGCAGTACTTC
TRBV28	TRBJ1-2	TRBD1	.	CASSDGTGLLYGYTF	TGTGCCAGCAGCGACGGGACAGGGCTGCTCTATGGCTACACCTTC
TRBV7-6	TRBJ2-7	TRBD2	.	CASSLAPGRGDEQYF	TGTGCCAGCAGCTTAGCGCCGGGGAGGGGAGACGAGCAGTACTTC
TRBV28	TRBJ2-7	.	.	CASSFDITDHEQYF	TGTGCCAGCAGTTTTGATATAACGGACCACGAGCAGTACTTC
TRBV11-2	TRBJ2-2	TRBD2	.	CASGLAGGTNTGELFF	TGTGCCAGCGGACTAGCGGGAGGAACGAACACCGGGGAGCTGTTTTTT
TRBV7-2	TRBJ2-1	TRBD2	.	CASSSLAGVGNEQFF	TGTGCCAGCAGCTCACTAGCGGGAGTCGGCAATGAGCAGTTCTTC
TRBV5-1	TRBJ2-1	TRBD2	.	CASSLMGTSGYNEQFF	TGCGCCAGCAGCTTGATGGGCACTAGCGGCTACAATGAGCAGTTCTTC
TRBV6-4	TRBJ1-5	.	.	CASSNQVERNSNQPQHF	TGTGCCAGCAGTAACCAGGTGGAACGGAATAGCAATCAGCCCCAGCATTTT
TRBV27	TRBJ2-7	TRBD1	few	CASSFRTGAYEQYF	TGTGCCAGCAGTTTCCGGACAGGGGCATACGAGCAGTACTTC
TRBV15	TRBJ2-3	.	.	CATSRDQPDTQYF	TGTGCCACCAGCAGAGATCAACCAGATACGCAGTATTTT
TRBV4-2	TRBJ2-1	.	.	CASSQDLSSYNEQFF	TGTGCCAGCAGCCAGGACTTGAGCTCCTACAATGAGCAGTTCTTC
TRBV27	TRBJ1-5	.	once	CASSLSGRTEQPQHF	TGTGCCAGCAGTTTATCGGGCCGGACGGAGCAGCCCCAGCATTTT
TRBV11-3	TRBJ2-7	.	.	CASSLDGSYEQYF	TGTGCCAGCAGCTTAGACGGCTCCTACGAGCAGTACTTC
TRBV7-9	TRBJ1-2	.	.	CASSLVSSHYGYTF	TGTGCCAGCAGCTTAGTGTCCAGTCACTATGGCTACACCTTC
TRBV14	TRBJ2-1	.	.	CASSQDLVPNEQFF	TGTGCCAGCAGCCAAGATCTGGTCCCAAATGAGCAGTTCTTC
TRBV10-3	TRBJ2-3	.	.	CAISSGASTDTQYF	TGTGCCATCAGTTCAGGTGCTAGCACAGATACGCAGTATTTT
TRBV7-3	TRBJ2-3	.	.	CASSLRDGSTDTQYF	TGTGCCAGCAGCTTAAGGGACGGAAGCACAGATACGCAGTATTTT
TRBV11-2	TRBJ2-3	.	.	CASSLESTAWGDTQYF	TGTGCCAGCAGCTTAGAGTCGACTGCCTGGGGAGATACGCAGTATTTT
TRBV7-9	TRBJ2-1	.	once	CASSLRVGVGSETSNEQFF	TGTGCCAGCAGCCTTAGGGTGGGGGTAGGGTCTGAAACAAGCAATGAGCAGTTCTTC